This T cell receptor (beta chain) was captured by sequencing in a study of CXCR3-negative and CXCR3-positive naive CD8 T cells. UMI-labeled 5' RACE TRB cDNA libraries were prepared from the cells. TCRdb re-called the 5' RACE reads; every CDR3 protein appears as one record, without DNA. In all, the sample yields 100,000 to 150,000 distinct CDR3 sequences. The CDR3 runs to 16 residues. Germline V CDR1 and CDR2: SQVTM, ANQGSEA. This sequence was found in a human donor in good health. Some clones in this sample may be carry-over from other donors' samples. The sequenced sample was naive CXCR3- CD8+ T cells from blood. Regarding subset: CD45RO-CCR7+CD27+CD95- naive CD8+ T cells lacking CXCR3 (TNR3-). This sequence joins TRBV29-1 and TRBJ1-2; checking the TCRdb D call of TRBD1 is not possible without DNA. The CDR3 is CSAENSRTGGVGGYTF.